This TCR beta chain was found in a study of regulatory T cells in long-lasting Graves disease. Study at large: Graves' patients, diagnosed recently, had received antithyroid drugs under 3 months.

The CDR3 sequence is 16 residues long. Trimming removed 0 bases from V and 0 bases from J; junction bases left unmatched: 4. Germline CDR1 is DFQATT and CDR2 is SNEGSKA (reference sequence). In its sample, this clonotype was seen many times. Its matching antigen is unknown. Noted time point: newly diagnosed GD, antithyroid drugs for less than 3 months. PBMC-extracted RNA yielded the TCR library. iRepertoire HTBI primers and Arm-PCR of CDR3 regions built TCR beta libraries. A single record per CDR3 protein comes from TCRdb applying MiXCR to the multiplex PCR reads. The repertoire has about 440,000 distinct CDR3 sequences, 15% of them found once; the top ten carry approximately 16%. Findings and limits, study-wide: Those with persistent Graves' had less TCR diversity than newly diagnosed patients.

These data were likewise used in another study, on T cells in Graves' hyperthyroidism and ophthalmopathy.

The starting material was peripheral blood mononuclear cells (PBMCs), obtained at new diagnosis, from a patient treated with antithyroid drugs. The sequence was collected from a woman aged 25 to 39 with Graves disease. The rearrangement links TRBV20-1 to TRBJ2-7; 11 nucleotides align to TRBD2. In DNA form, the CDR3 reads TGCAGTGCTAGAGATCCTAGCGGGAGGTACTCCTACGAGCAGTACTTC. Protein product: CSARDPSGRYSYEQYF.